Detailed here is one T cell receptor beta chain. Its antigen is unknown. These data come from a study of Tregs in tolerant kidney transplant recipients. Produced via immunoSEQ multiplex PCR; TCRdb's table is partial and in-frame only. The table includes some 90,000 clones, over 85% detected once. Study observations and caveats: Tregs expanded with activated donor B cells seemed most donor-specific. Biological reproducibility was not directly addressed in this study. Validation in larger populations is needed because few patients were studied.

Unstimulated Tregs (CD4+CD25+CD127-) and CD4+CD25- non-Tregs were sorted from PBMCs. Germline CDR1 is PRHDT and CDR2 is FYEKMQ (reference sequence). The CDR3 is made up of 12 amino acids. V lost 4 bases and J lost 7, with 11 bases in between. Sequencing was performed on CD8+ T cells from blood. The receptor's source is a human donor in good health. The V and J genes are TRBV13 and TRBJ2-7; D possibly uses TRBD1 or TRBD2 (7 bases each). CDR3 in amino acids: CASSSGGVEQYF. The CDR3 coding sequence is TGTGCCAGCAGCTCAGGGGGGGTGGAGCAGTACTTC.